The clone carrying this TCR beta chain was observed once. Its specificity is unknown. This sample was included in a study of OX40 agonist ivuxolimab in advanced cancers. The overall study: Dose-escalation subjects each had hepatocellular carcinoma, melanoma, renal cell or head and neck cancer. Aged roughly 23 to 90 with a mean of 60 years, they were under 85% male.

Libraries were prepared by immunoSEQ multiplex PCR; TCRdb keeps only in-frame clonotypes and omits some of them. The table lists tens of thousands of clones, about 90% of them singletons, with approximately 0.51% in the top ten. Study-wide findings and caveats: Both blood CD4+ and CD8+ T cells showed clonal growth by week 6 at 0.1 to 3.0 mg/kg. Among some nonresponders, normalized T-cell clonal expansion was also low.

This CDR3 has 14 amino acids. CDR1 and CDR2 from the germline V gene are SGHRS and YFSETQ. V was trimmed by 0 bases and J by 2 bases, leaving 8 bases between them. The chain uses TRBV5-1 and TRBJ2-5; D remains ambiguous. This clonotype was obtained from an adult with an advanced solid tumor such as melanoma, head and neck, liver or kidney cancer. This specimen was CD4+ or CD8+ T cells sorted from blood, taken in a trial of the OX40 agonist ivuxolimab. CDR3 DNA sequence: TGCGCCAGCAGCTTGGTTGGAGATCAAGAGACCCAGTACTTC. Translating it yields CASSLVGDQETQYF.